Listed below are T cell receptor beta chains from one sample, sequenced in a study of blood T cell repertoires in COVID-19. Generated by immunoSEQ multiplex PCR, the TCRdb table keeps only in-frame clones and is missing some. The sample yields about 140,000 clones, roughly 79% seen once. The sample comprised PBMCs or T cells enriched from blood (not recorded which). These receptors all come from a woman aged 45-59 years who had recovered from COVID-19. The CDR3 runs from the conserved cysteine through the conserved F or W. A D gene is named only where the DNA matches it firmly. Size tells how often a clone was seen (once, few, many) or the class of an expanded clone, and some rows leave it out.

size: NA; V: TRBV27; D: TRBD1; J: TRBJ2-7; CDR3: CASRGTATNEQYF; DNA: TGTGCCAGCAGGGGGACAGCGACGAACGAGCAGTACTTC
size: NA; V: TRBV5-1; D: TRBD1; J: TRBJ1-3; CDR3: CASSSTGTGNTIYF; DNA: TGCGCCAGCAGCTCGACAGGGACTGGAAACACCATATATTTT
size: once; V: TRBV6-5; D: NA; J: TRBJ1-5; CDR3: CASRRWANQPQHF; DNA: TGTGCCAGCAGAAGGTGGGCCAATCAGCCCCAGCATTTT
size: NA; V: TRBV18; D: TRBD1; J: TRBJ1-5; CDR3: CASSEGANPQPQHF; DNA: TGTGCCAGCTCCGAGGGGGCGAATCCTCAGCCCCAGCATTTT
size: NA; V: TRBV5-6; D: NA; J: TRBJ1-2; CDR3: CASSLEDSRYTF; DNA: TGTGCCAGCAGCTTAGAGGACAGTCGCTACACCTTC
size: NA; V: TRBV11-2; D: NA; J: TRBJ2-1; CDR3: CASSSRQKYNEQFF; DNA: TGTGCCAGCAGCTCCCGACAGAAATACAATGAGCAGTTCTTC
size: once; V: TRBV3-1/TRBV3-2; D: TRBD1; J: TRBJ2-2; CDR3: CASSWSGGFTGELFF; DNA: TGTGCCAGCAGTTGGTCAGGGGGTTTCACCGGGGAGCTGTTTTTT
size: NA; V: TRBV7-2; D: NA; J: TRBJ2-7; CDR3: CASSQEAFWEFNEQYF; DNA: TGTGCCAGCAGCCAGGAAGCTTTTTGGGAGTTCAACGAGCAGTACTTC
size: NA; V: TRBV2; D: NA; J: TRBJ2-4; CDR3: CASSLTQAKNIQYF; DNA: TGTGCCAGCAGCCTGACTCAAGCCAAAAACATTCAGTACTTC
size: few; V: TRBV3-1/TRBV3-2; D: NA; J: TRBJ2-1; CDR3: CASSPSYNEQFF; DNA: TGTGCCAGCAGCCCGAGTTACAATGAGCAGTTCTTC
size: NA; V: TRBV30; D: NA; J: TRBJ1-2; CDR3: CAWSGGEQTF; DNA: TGTGCCTGGAGTGGTGGGGAGCAGACCTTC
size: NA; V: TRBV11-2; D: NA; J: TRBJ2-7; CDR3: CASSPLSRARGRNYEQYF; DNA: TGTGCCAGCAGCCCCCTGTCGAGGGCGCGGGGGCGTAACTACGAGCAGTACTTC
size: once; V: TRBV5-1; D: TRBD1; J: TRBJ1-6; CDR3: CASSSGQGADSPLHF; DNA: TGCGCCAGCAGCTCAGGACAGGGGGCAGATTCACCCCTCCACTTT
size: NA; V: TRBV29-1; D: TRBD1; J: TRBJ2-7; CDR3: CSVTRTGGFEQYF; DNA: TGCAGCGTTACCCGGACAGGGGGTTTCGAGCAGTACTTC
size: NA; V: TRBV7-3; D: TRBD2; J: TRBJ2-1; CDR3: CASSLTSGTVYNEQFF; DNA: TGTGCCAGCAGCTTAACTAGCGGGACGGTTTACAATGAGCAGTTCTTC
size: NA; V: TRBV19; D: NA; J: TRBJ1-2; CDR3: CASSPPQRVMGGYGYTF; DNA: TGTGCCAGTAGTCCCCCCCAGCGGGTCATGGGCGGCTATGGCTACACCTTC
size: NA; V: TRBV7-3; D: TRBD2; J: TRBJ2-1; CDR3: CASSTSGSWNEQFF; DNA: TGTGCCAGCAGCACTAGCGGGAGTTGGAATGAGCAGTTCTTC
size: NA; V: TRBV10-1; D: TRBD1; J: TRBJ1-2; CDR3: CASSESLNPTGANGYTF; DNA: TGCGCCAGCAGTGAGTCCCTGAACCCCACAGGGGCGAATGGCTACACCTTC
size: NA; V: TRBV5-1; D: NA; J: TRBJ1-1; CDR3: CASSLATGSTEAFF; DNA: TGCGCCAGCAGCTTGGCAACAGGGAGCACTGAAGCTTTCTTT
size: NA; V: TRBV9; D: NA; J: TRBJ2-1; CDR3: CASSATLTGKSEQFF; DNA: TGTGCCAGCAGCGCGACCCTGACAGGCAAGTCTGAGCAGTTCTTC
size: NA; V: TRBV28; D: TRBD1; J: TRBJ1-2; CDR3: CASSSGTVYGYTF; DNA: TGTGCCAGCAGTTCCGGGACAGTCTATGGCTACACCTTC
size: many; V: TRBV7-9; D: NA; J: TRBJ1-2; CDR3: CASSHAVVRYGYTF; DNA: TGTGCCAGCAGCCACGCGGTCGTGCGGTATGGCTACACCTTC
size: NA; V: TRBV19; D: TRBD1; J: TRBJ1-1; CDR3: CASSMGTGANTEAFF; DNA: TGTGCCAGTAGTATGGGGACAGGGGCAAACACTGAAGCTTTCTTT
size: NA; V: TRBV7-3; D: TRBD2; J: TRBJ2-3; CDR3: CASSKLAGGPGDTQYF; DNA: TGTGCCAGCAGCAAGCTGGCGGGAGGGCCCGGAGATACGCAGTATTTT
size: NA; V: TRBV2; D: TRBD1; J: TRBJ1-2; CDR3: CASSSRQGADGYTF; DNA: TGTGCCAGCAGCTCAAGACAGGGGGCGGATGGCTACACCTTC
size: NA; V: TRBV28; D: TRBD2; J: TRBJ2-3; CDR3: CASSVGTSGNTQYF; DNA: TGTGCCAGCAGTGTGGGGACTAGCGGGAACACGCAGTATTTT
size: NA; V: TRBV7-3; D: NA; J: TRBJ1-1; CDR3: CASSPNRGLETEAFF; DNA: TGTGCCAGCAGCCCCAACCGGGGTTTGGAGACTGAAGCTTTCTTT
size: NA; V: TRBV9; D: TRBD2; J: TRBJ2-3; CDR3: CASSVVGTSLSTDTQYF; DNA: TGTGCCAGCAGCGTAGTCGGGACTAGCCTTAGCACAGATACGCAGTATTTT
size: few; V: TRBV28; D: NA; J: TRBJ2-5; CDR3: CASSSFDAGSQETQYF; DNA: TGTGCCAGCAGTTCATTCGACGCGGGATCCCAAGAGACCCAGTACTTC
size: few; V: TRBV3-1/TRBV3-2; D: TRBD1; J: TRBJ1-1; CDR3: CASSHAGGTEAFF; DNA: TGTGCCAGCAGCCACGCAGGGGGCACTGAAGCTTTCTTT
size: few; V: TRBV7-9; D: NA; J: TRBJ2-3; CDR3: CASSLTRTHKGYF; DNA: TGTGCCAGCAGCTTAACGAGGACTCATAAGGGGTATTTT
size: NA; V: TRBV28; D: NA; J: TRBJ1-1; CDR3: CASSLFGGEGTEAFF; DNA: TGTGCCAGCAGTTTATTCGGGGGAGAGGGCACTGAAGCTTTCTTT
size: NA; V: TRBV27; D: TRBD2; J: TRBJ2-3; CDR3: CASSFFPGTNTDTQYF; DNA: TGTGCCAGCAGTTTCTTTCCCGGGACTAACACAGATACGCAGTATTTT
size: NA; V: TRBV3-1/TRBV3-2; D: NA; J: TRBJ1-5; CDR3: CASSQAFSNQPQHF; DNA: TGTGCCAGCAGCCAAGCCTTTAGCAATCAGCCCCAGCATTTT
size: NA; V: TRBV5-1; D: TRBD1; J: TRBJ1-2; CDR3: CASGRDRGTSNYGYTF; DNA: TGCGCCAGCGGCCGGGACAGGGGGACCTCTAACTATGGCTACACCTTC
size: once; V: TRBV7-2; D: TRBD1; J: TRBJ2-7; CDR3: CASSLAGGTGSYEQYF; DNA: TGTGCCAGCAGCTTAGCGGGGGGGACAGGGTCCTACGAGCAGTACTTC
size: few; V: TRBV11-2; D: TRBD1; J: TRBJ1-2; CDR3: CASTQTGIGGYTF; DNA: TGTGCCAGCACCCAGACAGGGATCGGAGGCTACACCTTC
size: NA; V: TRBV7-3; D: TRBD2; J: TRBJ2-1; CDR3: CASSTSGTNEQFF; DNA: TGTGCCAGCTCAACTAGCGGGACGAATGAGCAGTTCTTC
size: NA; V: TRBV19; D: NA; J: TRBJ1-5; CDR3: CASSSRIYNQPQHF; DNA: TGTGCCAGTAGTTCCCGCATCTATAATCAGCCCCAGCATTTT
size: NA; V: TRBV6-2/TRBV6-3; D: NA; J: TRBJ1-2; CDR3: CASSYPLSNYGYTF; DNA: TGTGCCAGCAGTTACCCTCTCAGTAACTATGGCTACACCTTC
size: NA; V: TRBV18; D: TRBD2; J: TRBJ2-3; CDR3: CASSPSSGVDTQYF; DNA: TGTGCCAGCTCACCATCTAGCGGGGTGGATACGCAGTATTTT
size: NA; V: TRBV6-5; D: TRBD1; J: TRBJ1-3; CDR3: CASSYLAGDRGNTIYF; DNA: TGTGCCAGCAGTTACTTAGCGGGGGACAGGGGAAACACCATATATTTT
size: NA; V: TRBV7-8; D: TRBD2; J: TRBJ2-3; CDR3: CASSGRPSGRGTDTQYF; DNA: TGTGCCAGCAGCGGCCGCCCTAGCGGGAGGGGCACAGATACGCAGTATTTT
size: once; V: TRBV20-1; D: NA; J: TRBJ1-2; CDR3: CSAGDSGGYTF; DNA: TGCAGTGCTGGGGACTCGGGGGGCTACACCTTC
size: NA; V: TRBV6-2/TRBV6-3; D: TRBD2; J: TRBJ2-4; CDR3: CASSFTSGVLAKNIQYF; DNA: TGTGCCAGCAGTTTTACTAGCGGGGTTTTAGCCAAAAACATTCAGTACTTC
size: NA; V: TRBV29-1; D: NA; J: TRBJ1-6; CDR3: CSVEVALGTLHF; DNA: TGCAGCGTTGAAGTGGCACTAGGAACCCTCCACTTT
size: NA; V: TRBV13; D: TRBD1; J: TRBJ1-6; CDR3: CASSFDRGNSPLHF; DNA: TGTGCCAGCAGCTTCGACAGGGGGAATTCACCCCTCCACTTT
size: NA; V: TRBV6-4; D: NA; J: TRBJ2-1; CDR3: CASSDYPRVEQFF; DNA: TGTGCCAGCAGTGACTACCCGAGGGTTGAGCAGTTCTTC
size: NA; V: TRBV7-6; D: TRBD2; J: TRBJ2-7; CDR3: CASSLASGSTYEQYF; DNA: TGTGCCAGCAGCTTAGCAAGCGGGAGCACCTACGAGCAGTACTTC
size: NA; V: TRBV7-9; D: NA; J: TRBJ1-5; CDR3: CASSPAGGGNQPQHF; DNA: TGTGCCAGCAGCCCGGCGGGGGGCGGGAATCAGCCCCAGCATTTT
size: few; V: TRBV5-1; D: NA; J: TRBJ2-5; CDR3: CASRGRDKGETQYF; DNA: TGCGCCAGCAGGGGCCGGGACAAAGGGGAGACCCAGTACTTC